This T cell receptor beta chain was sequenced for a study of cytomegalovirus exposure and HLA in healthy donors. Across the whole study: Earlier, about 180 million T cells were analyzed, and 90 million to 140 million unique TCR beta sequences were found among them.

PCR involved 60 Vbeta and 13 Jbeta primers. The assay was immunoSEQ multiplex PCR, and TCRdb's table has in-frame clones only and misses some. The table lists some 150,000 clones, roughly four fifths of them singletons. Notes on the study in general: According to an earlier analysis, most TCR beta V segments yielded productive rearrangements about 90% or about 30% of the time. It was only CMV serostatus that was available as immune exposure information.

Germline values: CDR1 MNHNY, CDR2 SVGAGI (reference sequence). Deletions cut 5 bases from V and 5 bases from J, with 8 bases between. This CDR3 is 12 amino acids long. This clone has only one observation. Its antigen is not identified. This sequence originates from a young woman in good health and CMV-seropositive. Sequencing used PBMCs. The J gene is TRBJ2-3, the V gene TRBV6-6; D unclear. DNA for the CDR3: TGTGCCAGCAGTCTCCACGGAGATACGCAGTATTTT. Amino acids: CASSLHGDTQYF.